The source of this TCR beta chain is a study of blood T cell repertoires in COVID-19. Across the whole study: From T cells, B-cell-depleted T cells, or PBMCs came the material, which was cDNA or gDNA.

Study processing details: Reference gene primer amplification yielded estimated nucleated cell counts. The data were produced by immunoSEQ multiplex PCR, yet TCRdb's version contains in-frame clones alone and is incomplete. V and J calls and clone size are those listed in that table; D and trimming were worked out from the DNA. The sample lists over 250,000 clones, 80% to 90% occurring once. The study assigned cohorts using participant-reported clinical history. Symptom resolution, clearance, or two negative PCRs marked the recovered donors of Cohort 3. The germline V gene encodes CDR1 KGHSH and CDR2 LQKENI. The CDR3 length is 12 residues. V was shortened by 3 bases and J by 5 bases, with 4 bases between the two germline ends.

V and J are TRBV18 and TRBJ2-2, with D uncertain. The clonotype was recovered from a woman in her late teens or twenties who had recovered from COVID-19. The sequenced material came from PBMCs or T cells enriched from blood (not recorded which). The CDR3 sequence: CASSPLTGELFF. The CDR3 DNA is TGTGCCAGCTCACCTTTAACCGGGGAGCTGTTTTTT.